The 19 T cell receptor beta chains below were found in one sample sequenced in a study of T cells in Graves' hyperthyroidism and ophthalmopathy. From RNA transcripts, TCR beta CDR3 regions were amplified. The HTBI primer set served for first-round RT-PCR of the TCR CDR3. TCRdb ran MiXCR on the multiplex PCR reads and lists one entry per CDR3 protein. The sample carries around 500,000 distinct CDR3 sequences, approximately 22% recorded once. The sample taken for sequencing was blood. Receptor source: an older woman with Graves' ophthalmopathy.

This clonotype showed up many times. The chain combines TRBV11-2 with TRBJ2-7; a possible D gene is TRBD2 (7 bases). Trimming cost V 2 bases and J 6 bases, with 14 bases left between them. Looked up from germline, CDR1 is SGHAT and CDR2 is FQNNGV. The CDR3 loop spans 14 amino acids. This chain's CDR3 is CASSLQGGGFEQYF. CDR3 nucleotide sequence: TGTGCCAGCAGCTTACAGGGAGGGGGTTTCGAGCAGTACTTC.

Only one count was recorded for this clonotype. Possible read error: a much larger clone is one base away. The CDR3 reads CASSTWGGAVAYTF. DNA of the CDR3: TGTGCCAGCTCAACCTGGGGCGGGGCAGTGGCCTACACCTTC. The J gene is TRBJ1-2, the V gene TRBV12-3 or TRBV12-4; tentatively, D is TRBD1 (5 bases). The V and J ends lost 8 bases and 10 bases respectively, with 23 bases between them. The CDR3 extends over 14 amino acids.

This clonotype showed up many times. V and J are TRBV2 and TRBJ2-5, with D possibly TRBD1 on 5 matching bases. The CDR3 totals 12 residues. Trimming removed 4 bases from V and 5 bases from J, with 8 bases in between. Germline V lookup: CDR1 SNHLY, CDR2 FYNNEI. CDR3 nucleotide sequence: TGTGCCAGCAGTGTCAACAGGGAGACCCAGTACTTC. Its protein product is CASSVNRETQYF.

This clonotype was picked up a small number of times. The chain couples TRBV5-6 to TRBJ2-3; TRBD2 matches 8 bases. The CDR3 runs 16 residues. CDR1 is SGHDT, CDR2 YYEEEE, per germline. The V and J ends lost 3 bases and 4 bases, in that order; junction bases with no gene match: 10. CDR3 bases: TGTGCCAGCAGCTATACCGGGACTAGTGACGCAGATACGCAGTATTTT. Translating it yields CASSYTGTSDADTQYF.

This clonotype was seen at least ten times. The rearrangement links TRBV6-2 or TRBV6-3 to TRBJ1-1, with a possible D match to TRBD1 (6 bases). The CDR3 is made up of 15 amino acids. V was shortened by 7 bases and J by 4 bases, with 19 bases between the two germline ends. Germline V gene lookup returns CDR1 MNHEY and CDR2 SVGEGT. The CDR3 is CASTNWDNRGTEAFF. In nucleotides, the CDR3 is TGTGCCAGCACTAATTGGGACAACCGAGGCACTGAAGCTTTCTTT.

This chain joins TRBV5-1 and TRBJ1-2; D remains ambiguous. This CDR3 region has 14 residues. V was shortened by 1 base and J by 8 bases, with 15 bases between the two germline ends. Per germline, CDR1 SGHRS and CDR2 YFSETQ. CDR3 in DNA: TGCGCCAGCAGCTTGACTGGGTGGTCTAAGGGCTACACCTTC. It specifies CASSLTGWSKGYTF. The full variable domain, in which reference TRBV5-1 and TRBJ1-2 provide the parts outside the CDR3, is KAGVTQTPRYLIKTRGQQVTLSCSPISGHRSVSWYQQTPGQGLQFLFEYFSETQRNKGNFPGRFSGRQFSNSRSEMNVSTLELGDSALYLCASSLTGWSKGYTFGSGTRLTVV.

This clonotype was counted between two and nine times. The chain is built from TRBV19 and TRBJ1-4; D gene ambiguous. The CDR3 is 16 residues long. Trimming removed 2 bases at V and 8 bases at J, with 18 bases between. Germline V lookup: CDR1 LNHDA, CDR2 SQIVND (reference sequence). The CDR3 DNA follows: TGTGCCAGTAGTATACTTTCGGACGGTCGGGGAGAAAAACTGTTTTTT. Its translation is CASSILSDGRGEKLFF. The variable domain in full, completed from reference TRBV19 and TRBJ1-4, reads DGGITQSPKYLFRKEGQNVTLSCEQNLNHDAMYWYRQDPGQGLRLIYYSQIVNDFQKGDIAEGYSVSREKKESFPLTVTSAQKNPTAFYLCASSILSDGRGEKLFFGSGTQLSVL.

This chain uses TRBV20-1 with TRBJ1-5; TRBD1 agrees at 7 bases. CDR1 DFQATT and CDR2 SNEGSKA come from the germline V gene (reference sequence). The CDR3 is made up of 16 amino acids. J lost 4 bases, V lost 0 bases, and 9 bases had no gene match. CDR3 DNA: TGCAGTGCTAGAGATCTCGTCAGGGGGTATAATCAGCCCCAGCATTTT. Amino acids: CSARDLVRGYNQPQHF.

This clonotype showed up many times. This chain joins TRBV6-1 and TRBJ2-7, with TRBD1 identical over 10 bases. The CDR3 extends over 16 amino acids. Germline CDR1 reads MNHNS; CDR2 reads SASEGT. V shed 1 base and J 5 bases; nucleotides not matched to a gene: 8. This CDR3 reads CASSEGQGQGSHEQYF. The DNA for the CDR3 is TGTGCCAGCAGTGAAGGGCAGGGACAGGGGTCTCACGAGCAGTACTTC.

The chain couples TRBV3-1 to TRBJ2-7, with TRBD2 identical over 7 bases. Trimming cost V 0 bases and J 9 bases; bases outside gene matches: 11. The CDR3 has 15 amino acids. Germline CDR1 reads LGHDT; CDR2 reads YNNKEL (reference sequence). This chain's CDR3 is CASSQDNPSGLGQYF. The CDR3 DNA sequence: TGTGCCAGCAGCCAAGATAATCCTAGCGGTCTTGGGCAGTACTTC.

V and J are TRBV4-1 and TRBJ2-7; possibly TRBD1 for D (6 bases). With 4 bases removed from V and 0 bases from J, the gap between germline ends came to 10 bases. Germline-derived CDR1 and CDR2 are MGHRA and YSYEKL. This CDR3 has 14 amino acids. The CDR3 reads CASSRTVRSYEQYF. DNA of the CDR3: TGCGCCAGCAGCCGGACAGTGCGCTCCTACGAGCAGTACTTC.

This chain uses TRBV15 with TRBJ1-5, with 7 positions matching TRBD1. Germline CDR1 is LNHNV and CDR2 is YYDKDF (reference sequence). V lost 3 bases to trimming and J lost 7 bases; unmatched junction nucleotides: 6. The CDR3 sequence is 14 residues long. CDR3 sequence (DNA): TGTGCCACCAGCAGCCCCAGGGGGGAACAGCCCCAGCATTTT. This sequence encodes CATSSPRGEQPQHF.

This clonotype was observed a handful of times. This chain uses TRBV6-1 with TRBJ2-5; 7 bases are a match to TRBD1. V was pared by 7 bases and J by 4 bases, with 9 bases of the junction left unmatched. Germline loops: CDR1 MNHNS, CDR2 SASEGT. The length of the CDR3 is 14 residues. This CDR3 reads CASKIQGRGETQYF. DNA for the CDR3: TGTGCCAGCAAGATACAGGGGAGAGGAGAGACCCAGTACTTC.

This clonotype was seen more than once but under ten times. The chain employs TRBV30 and TRBJ1-2; maybe TRBD1 (6 bases). Trimming stripped 1 base from V and 7 bases from J, with 10 bases between. The CDR3 has 12 residues. CDR1 GTSNPN and CDR2 SVGIG come from the germline V gene (reference sequence). The CDR3 DNA reads as TGTGCCTGGAGTGAAGGGGGTACTGGCTACACCTTC. It is translated as CAWSEGGTGYTF.

This clonotype was seen many times. CDR3: CASSARGLLEAEQYF. CDR3 nucleotide sequence: TGTGCCAGCAGTGCCAGGGGTCTCTTAGAGGCCGAGCAGTACTTC. This chain uses TRBV27 with TRBJ2-7, with a possible D match to TRBD1 (6 bases). V shed 5 bases and J shed 6 bases, with 20 bases lying between them. From germline, CDR1 is MNHEY and CDR2 SMNVEV (reference sequence). This CDR3 has 15 residues.

The CDR3 loop reads CASSDFIETQYF. CDR3 nucleotide sequence: TGTGCCAGCAGTGATTTTATTGAGACCCAGTACTTC. V and J are TRBV2 and TRBJ2-5; D gene ambiguous. The germline CDR1 and CDR2 sequences are SNHLY and FYNNEI. Between the trimmed V and J ends, which lost 3 bases and 5 bases, there was a span of 7 bases. CDR3 length: 12 residues.

This rearrangement joins TRBV7-3 to TRBJ1-2, with a tentative D call TRBD1 (5 bases). Germline values: CDR1 SGHTA, CDR2 FQGTGA. The CDR3 loop spans 13 amino acids. V was clipped by 5 bases and J by 6 bases, with 13 bases between them. The CDR3 nucleotides read TGTGCCAGCAGCCGGGGGGGAAGTGATGGCTACACCTTC. The encoded protein is CASSRGGSDGYTF.

This clonotype was observed a handful of times. This sequence joins TRBV3-1 and TRBJ1-6; a weak D match, TRBD1 (5 bases). The CDR3 sequence is 18 residues long. Trimming removed 5 bases from V and 0 bases from J, with 17 bases in between. CDR1 is LGHDT and CDR2 is YNNKEL in the germline V gene (reference sequence). In nucleotides, the CDR3 is TGTGCCAGCAGCTACGGGACGGCCTCGAGCTCCTATAATTCACCCCTCCACTTT. It codes for CASSYGTASSSYNSPLHF.

Only a few counts were recorded for this clonotype. The V and J genes are TRBV20-1 and TRBJ1-4, with 9 bases lining up with TRBD1. The V segment lost 3 bases and the J segment 10 bases; nucleotides outside the gene matches: 9. The CDR3 is made up of 14 amino acids. Germline CDR1 is DFQATT and CDR2 is SNEGSKA (reference sequence). CDR3 amino acids: CSARPGQGLGKLFF. The CDR3 nucleotides read TGCAGTGCTAGGCCGGGACAGGGACTGGGAAAACTGTTTTTT.